This TCR beta chain was sequenced in a study of cytomegalovirus exposure and HLA in healthy donors. Overall study results and limits: Earlier analysis looked at TCR beta V segments, and most were productive about 87% or about 30% of the time.

The PCR used 60 Vbeta and 13 Jbeta primers. Sequencing used immunoSEQ multiplex PCR; TCRdb keeps in-frame clones, though not all of them. The sample data list around 40,000 clones. The trim removed 5 bases at V and 4 bases at J, leaving 5 bases unmatched. The CDR3 spans 14 residues. The germline gives CDR1 MNHEY, CDR2 SVGAGI. Notes on this clone: Its cognate antigen is unknown.

What was sequenced was PBMCs. The chain is built from TRBV6-5 and TRBJ1-2, with 9 nucleotides matching TRBD1. The sequence derives from a man aged 25-45 years in good health and CMV-seronegative. The CDR3 DNA reads as TGTGCCAGCAGTCTTAGGACAGGGGCCTATGGCTACACCTTC. This gives the protein CASSLRTGAYGYTF.